This T cell receptor beta chain stems from a study of blood T cell repertoires in COVID-19. Across the whole study: Sources were T cells, B-cell-depleted T cells, or PBMCs; the material itself was cDNA or gDNA.

Trimming removed 4 bases from V and 4 bases from J, with 15 bases in between. The CDR3 length is 15 residues. Germline V gives CDR1 SGDLS, CDR2 YYNGEE. Sequencing was performed with immunoSEQ multiplex PCR; in TCRdb, only in-frame clones are kept and a portion is missing. This sample carries 250,000 to 350,000 clones, 89% of them seen once, and the ten largest clones take less than 1%. This sequence originates from a woman aged 40 to 50 who had recovered from COVID-19. The sequencing input was peripheral blood. The V call is TRBV9, the J call TRBJ2-1; TRBD1 is a possible D gene (6 bases). The CDR3 nucleotides read TGTGCCAGCAGCCAACAGGGAAGCTTTTACAATGAGCAGTTCTTC. Amino acid sequence: CASSQQGSFYNEQFF.